The next 21 T cell receptor beta chains were all read from a single sample in a study of blood T cell repertoires in COVID-19. TCRdb's table, derived via immunoSEQ multiplex PCR, lists solely in-frame clones and lacks some. The table has approximately 230,000 clones, about 86% seen once. Sequenced sample: peripheral blood. These receptors were taken from a man at least 80 years old with acute or convalescent COVID-19.

The rearrangement links TRBV5-4 to TRBJ2-7, with 12 bases aligning to TRBD1. J gave up 3 bases and V 4 bases, and 8 bases lay outside the gene matches. Germline CDR1 and CDR2: SGHNT and YYREEE (reference sequence). The CDR3 totals 16 residues. This chain's CDR3 is CASSPGGTGGLYEQYF. CDR3 DNA sequence: TGTGCCAGCAGCCCGGGGGGGACAGGGGGCCTCTACGAGCAGTACTTC.

The rearrangement joins TRBV9 to TRBJ2-1, with TRBD2 identical over 10 bases. Germline V gives CDR1 SGDLS, CDR2 YYNGEE. With 3 bases clipped from V and 3 bases from J, the junction kept 0 bases outside the gene matches. The CDR3 contains 14 residues. In DNA form, the CDR3 reads TGTGCCAGCAGCGGGACTAGCGGCTACAATGAGCAGTTCTTC. Protein sequence: CASSGTSGYNEQFF.

The CDR3 DNA follows: TGTGCCAGCAAAAAAGTAGGACAGGGGACGAGATATAATTCACCCCTCCACTTT. Its protein is CASKKVGQGTRYNSPLHF. The rearrangement joins TRBV27 to TRBJ1-6; TRBD1 matches 9 bases. Germline V gene data show CDR1 as MNHEY and CDR2 as SMNVEV (reference sequence). The ends lost 7 bases at V and 4 bases at J; junction bases unmatched: 14. This CDR3 has 18 amino acids.

The chain couples TRBV2 to TRBJ1-6; D is perhaps TRBD1 (6 bases). This CDR3 is built from 14 residues. V was pared by 6 bases and J by 6 bases, with 12 bases between. Germline V CDR1 and CDR2: SNHLY, FYNNEI. The CDR3 DNA is TGTGCCAGCAGGCAACAGGGTATTAATTCACCCCTCCACTTT. Its protein is CASRQQGINSPLHF.

This chain connects TRBV29-1 to TRBJ2-5; 8 bases map to TRBD2. Germline-derived CDR1 and CDR2 are SQVTM and ANQGSEA. V gave up 5 bases and J gave up 5 bases; unmatched junction bases: 13. The CDR3 has 15 amino acids. CDR3 DNA sequence: TGCAGCGTTTCCCACGGGACTAGTGAGGGGGAGACCCAGTACTTC. The encoded protein is CSVSHGTSEGETQYF.

Only one count was recorded for this clone. The CDR3 region has the DNA TGTGCCAGCAGTCCCATCAAGGCGAGCGACAATGAGCAGTTCTTC. Amino acid sequence: CASSPIKASDNEQFF. This chain joins TRBV6-6 and TRBJ2-1; no clear D gene. The CDR3 runs 15 residues. CDR1 is MNHNY, CDR2 SVGAGI, per germline (reference sequence). The V and J ends lost 5 bases and 5 bases respectively, with 16 bases between them.

The rearrangement joins TRBV7-8 to TRBJ2-2, with TRBD2 as a possible D gene (5 bases). Germline CDR1 and CDR2: SGHVS and FQNEAQ. The CDR3 has 15 residues. Trimming removed 6 bases from V and 1 base from J, with 12 bases in between. The DNA for the CDR3 is TGTGCCAGCAGTCGGAGGCTATTGAACACCGGGGAGCTGTTTTTT. Protein product: CASSRRLLNTGELFF.

The genes are TRBV7-3 and TRBJ2-2, with 9 nucleotides matching TRBD1. The CDR3 has 17 amino acids. With V trimmed by 0 bases and J by 6 bases, 8 bases remained unmatched. Germline-derived CDR1 and CDR2 are SGHTA and FQGTGA. The DNA of the CDR3 is TGTGCCAGCAGCTTAACCTTCGGACAGGGGAGGCCCGGGGAGCTGTTTTTT. This codes for CASSLTFGQGRPGELFF.

In nucleotides, the CDR3 is TGTGCCAGCAGTCCGACAGGGGGCAGCTATGGCTACACCTTC. Protein: CASSPTGGSYGYTF. The chain employs TRBV28 and TRBJ1-2; 10 bases are shared with TRBD1. In germline, CDR1 is MDHEN, CDR2 SYDVKM. The CDR3 is 14 residues long. J lost 4 bases, V lost 5 bases, and 4 bases had no gene match.

The chain recombines TRBV2 with TRBJ2-2; D is perhaps TRBD1 (6 bases). Deletions cut 2 bases from V and 1 base from J, with 17 bases between. This CDR3 comprises 18 residues. From germline, CDR1 is SNHLY and CDR2 FYNNEI. CDR3 in amino acids: CASSEPRGLTGNTGELFF. CDR3 DNA: TGTGCCAGCAGTGAACCCAGGGGCCTAACGGGGAACACCGGGGAGCTGTTTTTT. Full variable domain (rest looked up from reference TRBV2 and TRBJ2-2): EPEVTQTPSHQVTQMGQEVILRCVPISNHLYFYWYRQILGQKVEFLVSFYNNEISEKSEIFDDQFSVERPDGSNFTLKIRSTKLEDSAMYFCASSEPRGLTGNTGELFFGEGSRLTVL.

The chain carries TRBV3-1 (or the pseudogene TRBV3-2) and TRBJ2-5, with TRBD2 matching 15 bases. This CDR3 has 18 amino acids. The V segment lost 1 base and the J segment 2 bases; nucleotides outside the gene matches: 5. The germline CDR1 and CDR2 sequences are LGHDT and YNNKEL (reference sequence). CDR3 sequence reads: CASSQGGLAGGRQETQYF. The DNA for the CDR3 is TGTGCCAGCAGCCAAGGGGGACTAGCGGGAGGAAGACAAGAGACCCAGTACTTC.

The chain combines TRBV24-1 with TRBJ1-5; possibly TRBD1 for D (6 bases). The germline V and J ends were trimmed by 2 bases and 0 bases, with 13 bases remaining between them. Germline CDR1 and CDR2: KGHDR and SFDVKD. The CDR3 contains 17 residues. The CDR3 sequence: CATSDSGVGHSNQPQHF. The CDR3 DNA is TGTGCCACCAGTGATTCAGGGGTTGGCCATAGCAATCAGCCCCAGCATTTT.

This rearrangement joins TRBV4-1 to TRBJ2-3; 16 nucleotides line up with TRBD2. The J segment lost 3 bases and the V segment lost 4 bases, leaving 7 bases of the junction unmatched. This CDR3 comprises 18 residues. Germline-derived CDR1 and CDR2 are MGHRA and YSYEKL. The CDR3 loop is CASSPGLAGGPETDTQYF. CDR3 nucleotide sequence: TGCGCCAGCAGCCCGGGACTAGCGGGAGGGCCGGAGACAGATACGCAGTATTTT.

J is TRBJ1-1 and V is TRBV5-1; tentative D call: TRBD1 (5 bases). The germline V and J ends were trimmed by 4 bases and 0 bases, with 16 bases remaining between them. This CDR3 contains 16 residues. Germline V CDR1 and CDR2: SGHRS, YFSETQ. CDR3 bases: TGCGCCAGCAGCCCATCCGTCGACAGAATGAACACTGAAGCTTTCTTT. Translated: CASSPSVDRMNTEAFF.

This clone was detected once. V gene TRBV27 combines with J gene TRBJ1-6; TRBD1 matches at 8 bases. The CDR3 runs 16 residues. V lost 6 bases and J lost 9; bases outside the gene matches: 13. CDR1 and CDR2 (germline): MNHEY, SMNVEV (reference sequence). The CDR3 is CASRDMTGAKASPLHF. The CDR3 coding sequence is TGTGCCAGCAGGGACATGACAGGGGCGAAGGCTTCACCCCTCCACTTT.

This chain connects TRBV7-9 to TRBJ1-3, with D perhaps matching TRBD1 (6 bases). CDR1 is SEHNR, CDR2 FQNEAQ, per germline (reference sequence). Trimming pared 1 base from V and 4 bases from J, leaving 11 bases between. The CDR3 consists of 15 residues. The CDR3 sequence: CASSLVQGTGNTIYF. DNA of the CDR3: TGTGCCAGCAGCTTAGTACAGGGTACAGGAAACACCATATATTTT.

The J gene is TRBJ1-3, the V gene TRBV7-9; possible D gene TRBD1, 6 bases. CDR1 SEHNR and CDR2 FQNEAQ come from the germline V gene (reference sequence). The V and J ends lost 5 bases and 0 bases respectively, with 14 bases between them. The CDR3 consists of 16 residues. The CDR3 sequence: CASSAAGASSGNTIYF. CDR3 sequence (DNA): TGTGCCAGCAGCGCTGCAGGGGCGAGCTCTGGAAACACCATATATTTT.

This clone qualifies as medium-sized. This chain connects TRBV9 to TRBJ2-7, with 10 bases identical to TRBD1. The junction had 6 bases not matched to a gene; V was cut back by 3 bases and J by 3 bases. CDR1 SGDLS and CDR2 YYNGEE come from the germline V gene. CDR3 size: 15 residues. The chain's CDR3 is CASSGRQGAYYEQYF. CDR3 nucleotide sequence: TGTGCCAGCAGCGGACGACAGGGGGCGTACTACGAGCAGTACTTC.

This rearrangement joins TRBV24-1 to TRBJ2-4, with D possibly matching TRBD1 (6 bases). Germline CDR1 KGHDR, CDR2 SFDVKD. Trimming removed 2 bases from V and 0 bases from J, with 10 bases in between. This CDR3 region has 16 residues. DNA for the CDR3: TGTGCCACCAGTGATTCACGCAGGGGAGCCAAAAACATTCAGTACTTC. Translating it yields CATSDSRRGAKNIQYF.

V is TRBV5-1 and J is TRBJ2-5; possible D gene TRBD2, 5 bases. CDR3 length: 14 residues. Germline values: CDR1 SGHRS, CDR2 YFSETQ. Deletions cut 0 bases from V and 7 bases from J, with 13 bases between. CDR3 loop: CASSLAEDYRTQYF. The CDR3 nucleotides are TGCGCCAGCAGCTTGGCCGAAGACTACCGGACCCAGTACTTC.

The rearrangement uses TRBV15 and TRBJ1-2; TRBD1 matches at 7 bases. The V and J ends lost 0 bases and 0 bases, in that order; junction bases with no gene match: 4. This CDR3 is built from 16 residues. Per germline, CDR1 LNHNV and CDR2 YYDKDF (reference sequence). In nucleotides, the CDR3 is TGTGCCACCAGCAGAGACCCGGGACAGACTAACTATGGCTACACCTTC. Residues: CATSRDPGQTNYGYTF.